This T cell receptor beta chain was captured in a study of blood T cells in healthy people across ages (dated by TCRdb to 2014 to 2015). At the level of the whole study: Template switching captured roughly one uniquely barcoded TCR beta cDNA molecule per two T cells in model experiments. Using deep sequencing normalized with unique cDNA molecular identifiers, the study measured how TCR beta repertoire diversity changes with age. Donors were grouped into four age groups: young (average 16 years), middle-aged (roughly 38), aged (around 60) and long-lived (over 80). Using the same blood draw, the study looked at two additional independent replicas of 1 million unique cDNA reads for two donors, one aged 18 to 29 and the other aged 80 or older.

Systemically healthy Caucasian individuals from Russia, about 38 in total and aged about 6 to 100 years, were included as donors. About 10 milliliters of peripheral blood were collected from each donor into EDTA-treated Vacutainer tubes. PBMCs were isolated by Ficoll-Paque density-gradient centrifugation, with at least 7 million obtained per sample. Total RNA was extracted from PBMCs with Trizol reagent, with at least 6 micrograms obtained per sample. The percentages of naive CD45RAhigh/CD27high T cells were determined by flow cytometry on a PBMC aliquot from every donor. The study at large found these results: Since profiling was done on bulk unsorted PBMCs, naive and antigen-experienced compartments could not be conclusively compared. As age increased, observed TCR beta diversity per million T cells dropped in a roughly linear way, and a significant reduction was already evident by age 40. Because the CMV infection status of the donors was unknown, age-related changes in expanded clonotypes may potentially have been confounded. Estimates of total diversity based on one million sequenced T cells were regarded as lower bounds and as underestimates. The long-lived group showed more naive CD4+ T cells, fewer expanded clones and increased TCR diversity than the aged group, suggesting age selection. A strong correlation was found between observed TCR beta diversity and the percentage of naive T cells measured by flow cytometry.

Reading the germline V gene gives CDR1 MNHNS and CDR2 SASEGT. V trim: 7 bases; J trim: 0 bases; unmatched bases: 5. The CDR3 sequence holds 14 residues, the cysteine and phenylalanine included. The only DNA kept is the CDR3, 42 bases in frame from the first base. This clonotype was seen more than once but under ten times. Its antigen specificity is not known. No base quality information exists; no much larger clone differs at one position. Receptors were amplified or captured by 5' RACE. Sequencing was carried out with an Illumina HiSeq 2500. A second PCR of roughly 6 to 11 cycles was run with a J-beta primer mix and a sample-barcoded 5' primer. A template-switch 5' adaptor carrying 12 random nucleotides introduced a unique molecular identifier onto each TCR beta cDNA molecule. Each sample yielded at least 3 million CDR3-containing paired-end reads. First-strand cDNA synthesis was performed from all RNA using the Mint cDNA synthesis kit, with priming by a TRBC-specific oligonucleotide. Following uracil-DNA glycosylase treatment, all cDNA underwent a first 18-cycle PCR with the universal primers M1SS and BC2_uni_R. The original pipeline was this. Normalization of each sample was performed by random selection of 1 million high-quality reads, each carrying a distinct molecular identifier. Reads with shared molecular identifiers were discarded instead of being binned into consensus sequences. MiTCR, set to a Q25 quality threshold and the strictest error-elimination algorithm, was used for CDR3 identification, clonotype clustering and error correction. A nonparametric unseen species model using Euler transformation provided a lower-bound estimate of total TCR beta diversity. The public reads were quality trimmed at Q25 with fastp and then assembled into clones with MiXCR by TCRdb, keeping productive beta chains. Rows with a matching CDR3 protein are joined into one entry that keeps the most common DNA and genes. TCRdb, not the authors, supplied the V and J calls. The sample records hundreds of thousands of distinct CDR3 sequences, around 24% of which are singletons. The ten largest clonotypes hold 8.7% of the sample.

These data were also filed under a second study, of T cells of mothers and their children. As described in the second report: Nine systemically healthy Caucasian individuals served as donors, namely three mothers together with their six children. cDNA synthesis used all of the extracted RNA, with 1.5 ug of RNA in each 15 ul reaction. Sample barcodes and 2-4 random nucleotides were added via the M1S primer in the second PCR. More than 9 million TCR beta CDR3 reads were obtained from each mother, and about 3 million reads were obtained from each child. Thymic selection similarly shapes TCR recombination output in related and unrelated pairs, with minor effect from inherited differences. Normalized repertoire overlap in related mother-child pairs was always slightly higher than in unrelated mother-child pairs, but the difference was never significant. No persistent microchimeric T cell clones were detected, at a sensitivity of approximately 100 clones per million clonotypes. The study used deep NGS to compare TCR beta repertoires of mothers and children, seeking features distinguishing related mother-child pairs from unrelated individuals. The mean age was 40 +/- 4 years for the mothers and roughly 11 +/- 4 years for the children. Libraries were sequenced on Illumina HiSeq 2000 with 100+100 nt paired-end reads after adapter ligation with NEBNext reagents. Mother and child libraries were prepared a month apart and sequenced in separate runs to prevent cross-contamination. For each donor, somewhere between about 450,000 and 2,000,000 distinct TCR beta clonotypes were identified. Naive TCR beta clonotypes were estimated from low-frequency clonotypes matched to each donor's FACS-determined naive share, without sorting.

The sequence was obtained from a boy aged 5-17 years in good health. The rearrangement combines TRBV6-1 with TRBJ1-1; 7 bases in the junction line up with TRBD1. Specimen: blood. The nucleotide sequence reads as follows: TGTGCCAGCACCCGGGGACAGTTGAACACTGAAGCTTTCTTT. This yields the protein CASTRGQLNTEAFF.